This is a list of T cell receptor beta chains from one sample in a study of T cells after yellow fever vaccination. MiXCR, run by TCRdb on the 5' RACE reads, gives a single entry per CDR3 protein. This table has fewer than 100,000 distinct CDR3 sequences, under 6.5% appearing once. Material: CD8+ T cells sorted from PBMCs, obtained 10 days after the yellow fever booster vaccination. The receptors derive from a man aged 18-30 years who received the YFV17D yellow fever vaccine. Each CDR3 is given with its conserved first and last residue. Fields, in order: V gene, J gene, CDR3 protein.

TRBV27	TRBJ1-2	CASSFSDSPYGYTF
TRBV7-6	TRBJ2-3	CASSLEGDATDTQYF
TRBV5-1	TRBJ1-4	CASSLDSLPATNEKLFF
TRBV19	TRBJ2-1	CASSGRLAGVSSYNEQFF
TRBV20-1	TRBJ2-1	CSAEPQRGVRYEQFF
TRBV9	TRBJ2-1	CASSASGGNYNEQFF
TRBV12-5	TRBJ2-1	CASGLVRGGWQFF
TRBV4-2	TRBJ2-2	CASNGGGTGELFF
TRBV4-1	TRBJ2-7	CASSQEGLAGSEQYF
TRBV3-1	TRBJ1-3	CASSQGPTSGNTIYF
TRBV7-2	TRBJ1-6	CASSPGGVANSPLHF
TRBV12-3/TRBV12-4	TRBJ1-2	CASSLGNTGVYGYTF
TRBV4-1	TRBJ1-6	CASGGNSPLHF
TRBV7-2	TRBJ2-2	CASSLAHGELFF
TRBV7-2	TRBJ2-3	CASSLGPGTGPTDTQYF
TRBV9	TRBJ2-2	CASSLSGLAGAPNTGELFF
TRBV4-1	TRBJ1-1	CASSPPERVGAEAFF
TRBV19	TRBJ2-1	CASKSAGKHNEQFF
TRBV4-1	TRBJ2-4	CASSQWDWQNIQYF
TRBV5-4	TRBJ2-4	CASSLEASGDSKNIQYF
TRBV7-9	TRBJ1-5	CASSLGWGSNQPQHF
TRBV6-2/TRBV6-3	TRBJ2-7	CATTWTSYEQYF
TRBV29-1	TRBJ1-1	CSVGETFNTEAFF
TRBV6-5	TRBJ2-3	CASRHGSGPTDTQYF
TRBV27	TRBJ1-4	CASSLPREGEKLFF
TRBV12-3/TRBV12-4	TRBJ2-5	CASSQTGGRETQYF
TRBV27	TRBJ2-5	CASSFSLGTHLQETQYF
TRBV7-9	TRBJ2-7	CASSLSGDYYEQYF
TRBV27	TRBJ1-2	CASSLGATYGYTF
TRBV6-1	TRBJ2-1	CASREQLATGNEQFF
TRBV29-1	TRBJ2-1	CSVQRTLGQGSSYNEQFF